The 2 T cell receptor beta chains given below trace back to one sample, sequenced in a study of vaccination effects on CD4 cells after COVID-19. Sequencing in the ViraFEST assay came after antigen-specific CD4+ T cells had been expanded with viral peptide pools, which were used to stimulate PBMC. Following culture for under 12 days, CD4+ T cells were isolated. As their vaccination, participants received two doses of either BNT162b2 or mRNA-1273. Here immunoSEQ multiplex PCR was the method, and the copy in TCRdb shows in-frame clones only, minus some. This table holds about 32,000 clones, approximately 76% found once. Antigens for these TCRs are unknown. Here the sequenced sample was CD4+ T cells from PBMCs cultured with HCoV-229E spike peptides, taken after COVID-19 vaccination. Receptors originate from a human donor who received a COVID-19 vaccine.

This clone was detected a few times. CDR3 region: CASSDAGGGDTIYF. The CDR3 nucleotides are TGTGCCAGCAGTGACGCGGGCGGAGGAGACACCATATATTTT. The chain recombines TRBV6-1 with TRBJ1-3; D unresolved. This CDR3 comprises 14 residues. V lost 3 bases and J 8 bases, leaving 14 bases between the germline ends. The germline CDR1 and CDR2 sequences are MNHNS and SASEGT.

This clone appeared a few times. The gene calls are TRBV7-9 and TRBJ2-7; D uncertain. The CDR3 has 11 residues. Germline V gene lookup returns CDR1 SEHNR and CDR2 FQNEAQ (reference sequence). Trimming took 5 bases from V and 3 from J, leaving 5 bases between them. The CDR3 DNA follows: TGTGCCAGCAGCCCTAGCTACGAGCAGTACTTC. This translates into CASSPSYEQYF.